This T cell receptor (beta chain) was identified in a study of blood T cells in healthy people across ages. The wider study: There was about one barcoded beta molecule captured by template switching per two T cells. Study findings and constraints: No conclusive comparison of naive versus antigen-experienced cells was possible with unsorted PBMCs. TCR beta diversity, measured per million T cells, fell in a roughly linear way with age.

Worth noting for this clonotype: No antigen is known for it.

Each of the donors had roughly 9.3 milliliters of peripheral blood drawn into EDTA-treated Vacutainer tubes. Using a J-beta primer mix together with a sample-barcoded 5' primer, a second PCR was run for roughly 7 to 12 cycles. MiXCR, applied by TCRdb to the 5' RACE reads, yields one record per CDR3 protein. The repertoire holds about 2 million distinct CDR3 sequences, with about 50% as singletons. Germline V CDR1 and CDR2: SGHTA, FQGNSA. V lost 2 bases, J lost 3 bases, and 10 bases lay in between. This CDR3 region has 15 residues. This clonotype originated in a woman aged 40 to 55 in good health. The chain uses TRBV7-2 and TRBJ1-4; no firm D call. The source material was blood. CDR3: CASSLWGTANEKLFF. In DNA, the CDR3 is TGTGCCAGCAGCTTATGGGGAACAGCTAATGAAAAACTGTTTTTT.